This TCR beta chain was identified during a study of OX40 agonist ivuxolimab in advanced cancers. The CDR3 runs 16 residues. V was pared by 3 bases and J by 1 base, with 6 bases of the junction left unmatched. Germline-derived CDR1 and CDR2 are KGHSH and LQKENI. Profiling relied on immunoSEQ multiplex PCR, and the TCRdb table lists in-frame clones only, not all of them. The sample yields tens of thousands of clones, around 88% seen once. This clone was picked up a small number of times. Patients with autoimmune history or systemic immunosuppression were excluded. The chain recombines TRBV18 with TRBJ2-3, with TRBD1 matching 8 bases. The sequences come from CD4+ or CD8+ T cells sorted from blood, collected in a trial of the OX40 agonist ivuxolimab. The receptor comes from an adult with an advanced solid tumor such as melanoma, head and neck, liver or kidney cancer. The CDR3 sequence: CASSPQGALGTDTQYF. In DNA, the CDR3 is TGTGCCAGCTCACCTCAGGGGGCTCTTGGCACAGATACGCAGTATTTT.